Each of the 20 T cell receptor beta chains below was sequenced from the same sample in a study of shared clonotypes between healthy human individuals. Profiled with immunoSEQ multiplex PCR; TCRdb holds only in-frame clones, not every one. The repertoire holds millions of clones, roughly 95% seen once, with around 0.13% in the top ten. The sample taken for sequencing was naive CD4+ T cells sorted from blood. Sample subset: CD45RA+ positively selected. Receptor source: a man younger than 30 in good health.

This chain connects TRBV13 to TRBJ2-5; maybe TRBD1 (6 bases). The germline CDR1 and CDR2 sequences are PRHDT and FYEKMQ (reference sequence). The V end lost 6 bases, the J end lost 5 bases, and 13 bases lay between the germline ends. The CDR3 runs 13 residues. CDR3 in DNA: TGTGCCAGCAGACAAAGGGGGAAGGAGACCCAGTACTTC. As protein: CASRQRGKETQYF.

The chain combines TRBV6-6 with TRBJ2-1; 7 nucleotides match TRBD1. CDR3 length equals 14 residues. The J segment lost 5 bases and the V segment lost 5 bases, leaving 6 bases of the junction unmatched. Looked up from germline, CDR1 is MNHNY and CDR2 is SVGAGI (reference sequence). CDR3 residues: CASSTTDRNNEQFF. For the CDR3, the DNA is TGTGCCAGCAGTACGACGGACAGGAACAATGAGCAGTTCTTC.

On this clone: Distinct nucleotide sequences in the sample also encode this CDR3. This sequence joins TRBV5-1 and TRBJ2-3; D is ambiguous. Germline lookup yields CDR1 SGHRS and CDR2 YFSETQ. There are 12 residues in the CDR3. V was trimmed by 4 bases and J by 3 bases, leaving 6 bases between them. CDR3 bases: TGCGCCAGCAGCAGGGATACAGATACGCAGTATTTT. It yields the protein CASSRDTDTQYF.

Remarks on this clone: Its ends do not fully match the called genes, so a read error is possible. The chain couples TRBV20-1 to TRBJ1-2, with D maybe TRBD1 (5 bases). The CDR3 totals 11 residues. Germline V gene data show CDR1 as DFQATT and CDR2 as SNEGSKA (reference sequence). The CDR3 here is CSATVTGGTLF. The CDR3 bases are TGCAGTGCTACGGTTACTGGGGGGACTCTCTTC.

The chain links TRBV21-1 to TRBJ2-7; the table's TRBD2 call for D was not verified on the DNA. TRBV21-1 is annotated as a pseudogene. The CDR3 has 18 residues. This CDR3 is CASSKAKGPGLGGVEQYF. The CDR3 DNA sequence: TGTGCCAGCAGCAAAGCCAAAGGGCCGGGACTAGGGGGTGTAGAGCAGTACTTC.

The V gene is TRBV10-3, the J gene TRBJ2-3; D call uncertain. This CDR3 has 13 amino acids. Germline assignment: CDR1 ENHRY and CDR2 SYGVKD. Trimming stripped 3 bases from V and 6 bases from J, with 10 bases between. The CDR3 protein is CAISEGSEDTQYF. CDR3 DNA sequence: TGTGCCATCAGTGAAGGGTCCGAGGATACGCAGTATTTT.

V usage is TRBV7-9 and J usage is TRBJ1-2, with 10 bases that match TRBD1. After removal of 1 base from V and 5 bases from J, the junction contained 4 bases not matched to a gene. The germline V gene has CDR1 SEHNR and CDR2 FQNEAQ (reference sequence). The CDR3 totals 15 residues. CDR3 DNA sequence: TGTGCCAGCAGCTTAGTGGACAGGGGGAAGTATGGCTACACCTTC. This encodes CASSLVDRGKYGYTF.

The chain couples TRBV6-5 to TRBJ2-3; D may be TRBD1 (5 bases). The length of the CDR3 is 14 residues. Trimming took off 4 bases at V and 2 bases at J, with 10 bases between the two ends. Germline-derived CDR1 and CDR2 are MNHEY and SVGAGI. As DNA, the CDR3 is TGTGCCAGCAGTTTTGACAGAGACACAGATACGCAGTATTTT. Amino acids: CASSFDRDTDTQYF.

J is TRBJ1-6 and V is TRBV28; 8 nucleotides match TRBD1. Germline trimming cut 5 bases from V and 10 bases from J; bases unmatched to any gene: 7. Germline V CDR1 and CDR2: MDHEN, SYDVKM. The CDR3 sequence is 14 residues long. CDR3 in amino acids: CASSAGGAGSPLHF. CDR3 nucleotides: TGTGCCAGCAGTGCAGGGGGCGCGGGGTCACCCCTCCACTTT.

CDR3 amino acids: CASAQRSNTEAFF. In nucleotides, the CDR3 is TGTGCCAGCGCACAGCGCAGTAACACTGAAGCTTTCTTT. The rearrangement joins TRBV2 to TRBJ1-1; D is unclear. CDR3 length: 13 residues. Germline CDR1 and CDR2: SNHLY and FYNNEI. Trimming stripped 8 bases from V and 2 bases from J, with 12 bases between. Based on the CDR3 plus reference TRBV2 and TRBJ1-1, the full variable domain is EPEVTQTPSHQVTQMGQEVILRCVPISNHLYFYWYRQILGQKVEFLVSFYNNEISEKSEIFDDQFSVERPDGSNFTLKIRSTKLEDSAMYFCASAQRSNTEAFFGQGTRLTVV.

Comments on this clone: Distinct nucleotide sequences in the sample also encode this CDR3. The chain is built from TRBV5-1 and TRBJ1-2; the match to TRBD1 covers 8 bases. V was clipped by 2 bases and J by 0 bases; unmatched bases: 3. This CDR3 contains 15 residues. Germline assignment: CDR1 SGHRS and CDR2 YFSETQ. The CDR3 sequence is CASSFGQGANYGYTF. CDR3 coding DNA: TGCGCCAGCAGCTTCGGACAGGGAGCTAACTATGGCTACACCTTC.

The chain combines TRBV4-3 with TRBJ2-7, with a tentative D call TRBD2 (7 bases). Looked up from germline, CDR1 is LGHNA and CDR2 is YSLEER. Trimming cost V 3 bases and J 11 bases, with 17 bases left between them. The CDR3 is 13 amino acids. CDR3 sequence: CASSHDLAEGEYF. CDR3 in DNA: TGCGCCAGCAGCCATGATCTAGCGGAGGGGGAGTACTTC.

J is TRBJ1-1 and V is TRBV28; TRBD1 aligns across 9 bases. This CDR3 spans 17 amino acids. Germline loops: CDR1 MDHEN, CDR2 SYDVKM. After removal of 5 bases from V and 4 bases from J, the junction contained 14 bases not matched to a gene. In DNA, the CDR3 is TGTGCCAGCAGTCCTTTTCGCCTGACAGGGGGAAGCACTGAAGCTTTCTTT. It specifies CASSPFRLTGGSTEAFF.

A note on this clone: A much larger clone is a single base away; this may be a read error. The rearrangement joins TRBV30 to TRBJ1-6; no definite D call. CDR1 is GTSNPN, CDR2 SVGIG, per germline (reference sequence). CDR3 length equals 12 residues. For the CDR3, the DNA is TGTGCCTGGAGTTACCCCGCCTCACCCTTCCACTTT. Translation: CAWSYPASPFHF.

The rearrangement links TRBV29-1 to TRBJ2-7; TRBD1 agrees at 8 bases. The germline V gene encodes CDR1 SQVTM and CDR2 ANQGSEA. CDR3 length: 13 residues. V trimming: 4 bases; J trimming: 2 bases; junction bases outside the gene matches: 4. The CDR3 spells CSVVGQGPYEQYF. CDR3 nucleotide sequence: TGCAGCGTTGTTGGACAGGGACCCTACGAGCAGTACTTC.

The chain recombines TRBV6-5 with TRBJ2-3, with D uncertain. Trimming removed 6 bases from V and 1 base from J, with 14 bases in between. This CDR3 comprises 15 residues. CDR1 and CDR2 from the germline V gene are MNHEY and SVGAGI. In DNA form, the CDR3 reads TGTGCCAGCAGACCGACAAAGCTAGGCACAGATACGCAGTATTTT. It codes for CASRPTKLGTDTQYF.

Points on this clone: Other DNA sequences from this sample encode an identical CDR3 as well. The V gene is TRBV4-3, the J gene TRBJ1-5; no definite D call. V was pared by 1 base and J by 3 bases, with 4 bases between. Germline V gene sequence: CDR1 LGHNA, CDR2 YSLEER. The CDR3 consists of 13 residues. In DNA form, the CDR3 reads TGCGCCAGCAGCCAAGGGCTCAATCAGCCCCAGCATTTT. Translating gives CASSQGLNQPQHF.

V is TRBV4-3 and J is TRBJ2-3; TRBD2 might be the D (5 bases). V lost 0 bases to trimming and J lost 4 bases, with 11 bases between them. The germline CDR1 and CDR2 sequences are LGHNA and YSLEER. CDR3 length: 15 residues. The CDR3 reads CASSQEVRESDTQYF. The DNA for the CDR3 is TGCGCCAGCAGCCAAGAAGTCCGGGAATCAGATACGCAGTATTTT.

The V call is TRBV4-2, the J call TRBJ1-2; TRBD1 is a possible D gene (6 bases). CDR3 length equals 19 residues. Trimming left V 0 bases short and J 0 bases short, with 20 bases between. Germline V gene data show CDR1 as LGHNA and CDR2 as YNFKEQ. CDR3 sequence: CASSQDRNELGQPNYGYTF. The CDR3 DNA follows: TGTGCCAGCAGCCAAGATCGTAACGAACTCGGACAGCCTAACTATGGCTACACCTTC.

This chain connects TRBV7-2 to TRBJ2-2, with D unclear. This CDR3 comprises 14 residues. The germline V and J ends were trimmed by 0 bases and 5 bases, with 7 bases remaining between them. Germline CDR1 SGHTA, CDR2 FQGNSA. CDR3 DNA: TGTGCCAGCAGCTTAGCGATGGAGACCGGGGAGCTGTTTTTT. Translated, it gives CASSLAMETGELFF.